Reported below is one T cell receptor (beta chain). Its specificity is not known. Assay used: immunoSEQ multiplex PCR; TCRdb lists only in-frame clones, some missing. The sample has 40,000 or so clones; about 80% are singletons. The V end lost 9 bases, the J end lost 9 bases, and 21 bases lay between the germline ends. CDR1 is MNHEY and CDR2 is SVGAGI in the germline V gene. The CDR3 runs 14 residues. It was focal radiation plus CTLA-4 blockade with ipilimumab that patients with chemo-refractory metastatic non-small-cell lung cancer received. These data belong to a study of radiotherapy plus CTLA-4 blockade in lung cancer. Study in general: 15% to 20% of enrolled patients responded objectively, and roughly 30% had disease control.

Overall study findings and caveats: In blood, early T cell clone dynamics reportedly predicted response best, together with interferon-beta. Some TCR clones had been derived from tumors. These clones expanded in peripheral blood after radiotherapy plus ipilimumab.

This TCR was recovered from a human donor with non-small cell lung cancer who had stable disease on radiotherapy plus ipilimumab. The V call is TRBV6-5, the J call TRBJ2-1; D is possibly TRBD1 (6 bases). Specimen: peripheral blood, collected from a patient treated with radiotherapy plus ipilimumab. For the CDR3, the DNA is TGTGCCAGACACAGGGTTGAGGGGGTCCCTGAGCAGTTCTTC. Translation gives CARHRVEGVPEQFF.